This is a list of T cell receptor beta chains from one sample in a study of beta chain features in type 1 diabetes. TCRdb keeps only in-frame clones here, not all; method: immunoSEQ multiplex PCR. The sample yields 95,000 to 150,000 clones, roughly 17% seen once. Sequenced material: central memory CD4+ T cells from blood. All receptors come from a man younger than 35 with type 1 diabetes. The CDR3 runs from the conserved cysteine through the conserved F or W. The D gene is left open where the match is weak. A clone size is listed for some rows: how often the clone was seen (once, few, many), or a class if it is expanded.

clone size,D gene,J gene,V gene,CDR3 DNA,CDR3 protein
few,.,TRBJ2-2,TRBV30,TGTGCCTGGAGTCCACAGGGGAACACCGGGGAGCTGTTTTTT,CAWSPQGNTGELFF
many,.,TRBJ2-3,TRBV7-6,TGTGCCAGCAGCTCTACAGGGACGCAGTATTTT,CASSSTGTQYF
few,.,TRBJ2-7,TRBV9,TGTGCCAGCAGCGTAGACTGGCGTGGGAACGAGCAGTACTTC,CASSVDWRGNEQYF
few,.,TRBJ2-1,TRBV2,TGTGCCAGCAGTGAACGTTTGGCGCGGAACTCCTACAATGAGCAGTTCTTC,CASSERLARNSYNEQFF
.,.,TRBJ2-1,TRBV7-2,TGTGCCAGCAGCTTAGGCCCCGAGACCTACAATGAGCAGTTCTTC,CASSLGPETYNEQFF
few,.,TRBJ1-2,TRBV30,TGTGCCTGGAGTGTACTCGGGGGACGAAGCACCTTC,CAWSVLGGRSTF
few,.,TRBJ2-5,TRBV5-1,TGCGCCAGCAGTAGGATCGGGCAACGAGAGACCCAGTACTTC,CASSRIGQRETQYF
.,.,TRBJ1-2,TRBV7-2,TGTGCCAGCAGCTTACAGGGCTTAACTAACTATGGCTACACCTTC,CASSLQGLTNYGYTF
.,.,TRBJ2-7,TRBV14,TGTGCCAGCAGCCCTCTCTGGGGGAACGAGCAGTACTTC,CASSPLWGNEQYF
.,.,TRBJ1-1,TRBV9,TGTGCCAGCAGCCCCGGACCGGGTTTGAACACTGAAGCTTTCTTT,CASSPGPGLNTEAFF
.,.,TRBJ2-2,TRBV7-2,TGTGCCAGCAGCCGGGACACCGGGGAGCTGTTTTTT,CASSRDTGELFF
.,TRBD1,TRBJ1-4,TRBV29-1,TGCAGCGCAGGACAGGGAACAGGGGAAAAACTGTTTTTT,CSAGQGTGEKLFF
.,.,TRBJ2-2,TRBV1,TGCACCAGCAGCAGTTTCAGACTAGCGGGAGGAGAGAACACCGGGGAGCTGTTTTTT,CTSSSFRLAGGENTGELFF
few,.,TRBJ1-1,TRBV4-3,TGCGCCAGCAGCCGAGAGGAGGAAGCTTTCTTT,CASSREEEAFF
few,.,TRBJ1-1,TRBV30,TGTGCCTGGAGTACCTCCGTTTCGCGCATAAATGAAGCTTTCTTT,CAWSTSVSRINEAFF
.,TRBD1,TRBJ2-7,TRBV29-1,TGCAGCGCCGGGGGACAGGGGAGCAACGAGCAGTACTTC,CSAGGQGSNEQYF
few,TRBD2,TRBJ2-3,TRBV29-1,TGCAGCGTTGAAGGGGGGAGGGGAGCAGATACGCAGTATTTT,CSVEGGRGADTQYF
.,TRBD2,TRBJ2-3,TRBV5-1,TGCGCCAGCAGCGGGGCTAGCGGGAGTCGTACAGATACGCAGTATTTT,CASSGASGSRTDTQYF
.,.,TRBJ2-7,TRBV9,TGTGCCAGCAGCGTATCCGGGACGGAGTACTACGAGCAGTACTTC,CASSVSGTEYYEQYF
.,TRBD1,TRBJ2-3,TRBV27,TGTGCCAGCAGTTTAGTTGGTGGGACAGGGAAGCCAGATACGCAGTATTTT,CASSLVGGTGKPDTQYF
.,.,TRBJ1-2,TRBV7-9,TGTGCCAGCAGCTTAGACACCTCGGGGTATGGCTACACCTTC,CASSLDTSGYGYTF
few,TRBD1,TRBJ1-4,TRBV5-1,TGCGCCAGCAGCCGAGGACAGGGATGGGATGAAAAACTGTTTTTT,CASSRGQGWDEKLFF
.,.,TRBJ2-5,TRBV7-2,TGTGCCAGCAGCTTAGGCGGCACTTTCGCAGAGACCCAGTACTTC,CASSLGGTFAETQYF
few,.,TRBJ1-4,TRBV30,TGTGCCTGGAGTGAAGGGACAACTAATGAAAAACTGTTTTTT,CAWSEGTTNEKLFF
.,TRBD1,TRBJ1-2,TRBV25-1,TGTGCCAGCAGTGACGACAGGGGTGGGGGCTACACCTTC,CASSDDRGGGYTF
.,.,TRBJ2-2,TRBV11-3,TGTGCCAGCAGCCCCCGAACGGGCACCGGGGAGCTGTTTTTT,CASSPRTGTGELFF
.,.,TRBJ2-2,TRBV5-1,TGCGCCAGCAGCTTGGGGCCTCTTGGAGCCGGGGAGCTGTTTTTT,CASSLGPLGAGELFF
few,TRBD1,TRBJ2-7,TRBV29-1,TGCAGCGTTGGCGGACAGGTTACCTACGAGCAGTACTTC,CSVGGQVTYEQYF
few,.,TRBJ2-5,TRBV7-9,TGTGCCAGCAGCTCCGCTCGGATATCGAGAAGGGGAGTCGGAGAGACCCAGTACTTC,CASSSARISRRGVGETQYF
few,TRBD1,TRBJ2-7,TRBV5-1,TGCGCCAGCAGCCCGGGGACAGCGAGCTACGAGCAGTACTTC,CASSPGTASYEQYF
few,.,TRBJ1-4,TRBV6-5,TGTGCCAGCAGTCCCTGGTCAGCTAATGAAAAACTGTTTTTT,CASSPWSANEKLFF
few,.,TRBJ1-6,TRBV5-1,TGCGCCAGCAGCTTGGCTCGGCAGGGGCGATCACCCCTCCACTTT,CASSLARQGRSPLHF